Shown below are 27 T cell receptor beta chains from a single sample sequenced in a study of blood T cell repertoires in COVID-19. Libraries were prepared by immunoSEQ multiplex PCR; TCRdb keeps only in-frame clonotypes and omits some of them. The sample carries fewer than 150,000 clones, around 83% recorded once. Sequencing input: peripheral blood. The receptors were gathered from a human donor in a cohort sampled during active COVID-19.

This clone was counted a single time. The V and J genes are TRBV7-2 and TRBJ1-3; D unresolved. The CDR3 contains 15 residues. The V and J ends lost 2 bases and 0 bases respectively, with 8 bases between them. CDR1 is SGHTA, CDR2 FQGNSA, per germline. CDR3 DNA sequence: TGTGCCAGCAGCTTATACGAGAGCTCTGGAAACACCATATATTTT. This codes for CASSLYESSGNTIYF.

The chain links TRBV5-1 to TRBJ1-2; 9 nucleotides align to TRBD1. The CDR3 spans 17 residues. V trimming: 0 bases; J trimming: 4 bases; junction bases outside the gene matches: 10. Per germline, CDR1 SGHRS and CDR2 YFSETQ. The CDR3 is CASSLAPPGTGLYGYTF. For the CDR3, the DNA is TGCGCCAGCAGCTTGGCACCGCCCGGGACAGGGCTCTATGGCTACACCTTC.

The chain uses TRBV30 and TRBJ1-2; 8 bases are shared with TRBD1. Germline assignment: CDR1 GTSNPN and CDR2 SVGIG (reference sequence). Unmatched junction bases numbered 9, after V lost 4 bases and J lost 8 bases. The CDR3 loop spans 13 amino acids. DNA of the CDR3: TGTGCCTGGACAGGGACAGGAGACGAGGGCTACACCTTC. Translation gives CAWTGTGDEGYTF.

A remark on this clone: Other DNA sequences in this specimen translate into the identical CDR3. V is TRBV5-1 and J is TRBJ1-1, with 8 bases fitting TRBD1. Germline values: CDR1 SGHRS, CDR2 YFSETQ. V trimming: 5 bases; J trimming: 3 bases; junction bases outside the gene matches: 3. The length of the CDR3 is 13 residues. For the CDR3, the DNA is TGCGCCAGCAGTCTGACAGGGGACACTGAAGCTTTCTTT. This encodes CASSLTGDTEAFF.

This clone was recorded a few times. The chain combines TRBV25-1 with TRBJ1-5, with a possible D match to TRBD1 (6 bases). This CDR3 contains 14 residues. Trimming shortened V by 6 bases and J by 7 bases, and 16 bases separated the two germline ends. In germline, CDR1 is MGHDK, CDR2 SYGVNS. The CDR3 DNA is TGTGCCAGCAGGGCCGCAGGGGCCGAACAGCCCCAGCATTTT. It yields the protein CASRAAGAEQPQHF.

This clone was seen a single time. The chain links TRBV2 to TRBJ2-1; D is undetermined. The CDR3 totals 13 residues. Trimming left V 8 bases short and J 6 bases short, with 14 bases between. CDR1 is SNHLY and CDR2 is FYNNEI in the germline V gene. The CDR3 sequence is CASDQSRVNEQFF. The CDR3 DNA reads TGTGCCAGCGACCAGAGCCGGGTCAATGAGCAGTTCTTC.

For the CDR3, the DNA is TGTGCCAGCAGTGGTTTCCTAGCGGGGCACTATGGGACAGATACGCAGTATTTT. This codes for CASSGFLAGHYGTDTQYF. The gene calls are TRBV6-4 and TRBJ2-3; 9 bases match TRBD2. CDR1 is MRHNA, CDR2 SNTAGT, per germline. This CDR3 has 18 amino acids. The V and J ends lost 4 bases and 3 bases, in that order; junction bases with no gene match: 14.

The chain's CDR3 is CASAPGQGGVIPNQPQHF. The CDR3 DNA sequence: TGTGCTAGTGCCCCCGGACAGGGGGGAGTGATCCCCAATCAGCCCCAGCATTTT. The chain is built from TRBV12-5 and TRBJ1-5; 10 nucleotides agree with TRBD1. Germline V gene lookup returns CDR1 LGHNT and CDR2 FRNRAP. With V trimmed by 7 bases and J by 3 bases, 15 bases remained unmatched. The CDR3 sequence is 18 residues long.

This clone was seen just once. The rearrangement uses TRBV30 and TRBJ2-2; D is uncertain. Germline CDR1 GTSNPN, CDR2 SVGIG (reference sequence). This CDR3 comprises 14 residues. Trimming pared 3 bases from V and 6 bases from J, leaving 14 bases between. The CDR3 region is CAWRMGLRPGELFF. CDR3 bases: TGTGCCTGGAGGATGGGCCTTAGGCCCGGGGAGCTGTTTTTT.

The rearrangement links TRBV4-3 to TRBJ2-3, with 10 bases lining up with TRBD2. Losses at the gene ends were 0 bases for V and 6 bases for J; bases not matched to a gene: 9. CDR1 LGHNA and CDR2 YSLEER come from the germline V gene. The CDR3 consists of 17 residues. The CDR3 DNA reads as TGCGCCAGCAGCCAAGATCAAACTAGCGGGGAGATTGATACGCAGTATTTT. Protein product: CASSQDQTSGEIDTQYF.

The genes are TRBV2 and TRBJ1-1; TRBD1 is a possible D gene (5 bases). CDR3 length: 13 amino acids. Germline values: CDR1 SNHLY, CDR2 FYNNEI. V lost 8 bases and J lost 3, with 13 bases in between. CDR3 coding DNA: TGTGCCAGCCTTCCACAGGAATACACTGAAGCTTTCTTT. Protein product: CASLPQEYTEAFF. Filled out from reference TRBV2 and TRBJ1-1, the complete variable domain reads EPEVTQTPSHQVTQMGQEVILRCVPISNHLYFYWYRQILGQKVEFLVSFYNNEISEKSEIFDDQFSVERPDGSNFTLKIRSTKLEDSAMYFCASLPQEYTEAFFGQGTRLTVV.

This CDR3 is CASSQPRLRAGRDTEAFF. The CDR3 bases are TGCGCCAGCAGTCAACCCCGACTTCGAGCAGGCAGGGACACTGAAGCTTTCTTT. The genes are TRBV23-1 and TRBJ1-1; tentatively, D is TRBD1 (5 bases). TRBV23-1 is annotated as an ORF whose role is uncertain. CDR3 length equals 18 residues. V lost 2 bases, J lost 3 bases, and 22 bases lay in between.

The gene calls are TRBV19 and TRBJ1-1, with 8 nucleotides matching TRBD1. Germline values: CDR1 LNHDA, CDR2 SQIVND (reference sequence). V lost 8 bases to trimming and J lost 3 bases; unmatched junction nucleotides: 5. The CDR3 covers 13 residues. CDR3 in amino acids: CASDGQGDTEAFF. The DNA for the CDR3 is TGTGCCAGTGACGGACAGGGCGACACTGAAGCTTTCTTT.

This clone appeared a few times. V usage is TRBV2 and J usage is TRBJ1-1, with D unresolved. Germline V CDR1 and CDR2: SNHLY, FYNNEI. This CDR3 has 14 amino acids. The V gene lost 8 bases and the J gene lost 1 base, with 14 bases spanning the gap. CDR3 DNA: TGTGCCAGCCACCTATCGGAGGCGAACACTGAAGCTTTCTTT. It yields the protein CASHLSEANTEAFF.

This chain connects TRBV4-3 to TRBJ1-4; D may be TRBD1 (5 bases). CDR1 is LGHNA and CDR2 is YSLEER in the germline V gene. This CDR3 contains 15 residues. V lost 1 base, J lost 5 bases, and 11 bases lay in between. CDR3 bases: TGCGCCAGCAGCCAAGGTGACAGCGACAATGAAAAACTGTTTTTT. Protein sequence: CASSQGDSDNEKLFF.

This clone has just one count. The CDR3 protein is CASSLLRGAGELFF. The CDR3 DNA is TGTGCCAGCAGCCTCCTCCGGGGGGCCGGGGAGCTGTTTTTT. The chain employs TRBV6-2 or TRBV6-3 and TRBJ2-2, with TRBD2 matching 7 bases. Germline lookup yields CDR1 MNHEY and CDR2 SVGEGT. This CDR3 contains 14 residues. V was clipped by 6 bases and J by 6 bases; unmatched bases: 7.

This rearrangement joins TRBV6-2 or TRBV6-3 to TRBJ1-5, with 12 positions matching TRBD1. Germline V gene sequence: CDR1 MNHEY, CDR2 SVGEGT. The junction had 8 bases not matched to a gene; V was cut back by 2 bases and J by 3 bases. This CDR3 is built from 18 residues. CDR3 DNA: TGTGCCAGCAGTTACACCTGGGACAGGGGGCCTCTCAATCAGCCCCAGCATTTT. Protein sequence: CASSYTWDRGPLNQPQHF.

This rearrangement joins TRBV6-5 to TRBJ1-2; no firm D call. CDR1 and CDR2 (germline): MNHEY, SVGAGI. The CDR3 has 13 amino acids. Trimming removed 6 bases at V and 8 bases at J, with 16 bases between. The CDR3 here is CASSPATSFGYTF. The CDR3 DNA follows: TGTGCCAGCAGCCCCGCCACATCATTCGGCTACACCTTC.

The CDR3 here is CASSYSYSQEKLFF. CDR3 coding DNA: TGTGCCAGCAGTTACTCGTACAGTCAGGAAAAACTGTTTTTT. The V and J genes are TRBV6-2 or TRBV6-3 and TRBJ1-4; D call uncertain. The CDR3 length is 14 residues. V gave up 0 bases and J gave up 8 bases, with 10 bases separating them. In germline, CDR1 is MNHEY, CDR2 SVGEGT.

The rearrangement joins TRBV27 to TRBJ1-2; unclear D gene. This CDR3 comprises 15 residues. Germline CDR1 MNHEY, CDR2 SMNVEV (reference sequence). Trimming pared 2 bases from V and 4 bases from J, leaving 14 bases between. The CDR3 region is CASSLKYDTFYGYTF. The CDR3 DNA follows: TGTGCCAGCAGTTTAAAGTATGACACCTTCTATGGCTACACCTTC.

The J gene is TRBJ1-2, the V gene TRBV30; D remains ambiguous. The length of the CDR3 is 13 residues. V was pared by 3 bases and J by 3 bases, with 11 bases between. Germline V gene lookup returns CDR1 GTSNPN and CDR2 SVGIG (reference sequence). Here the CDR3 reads CAWRSQTYYGYTF. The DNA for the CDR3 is TGTGCCTGGAGAAGCCAAACCTACTATGGCTACACCTTC. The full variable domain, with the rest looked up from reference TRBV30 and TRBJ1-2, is SQTIHQWPATLVQPVGSPLSLECTVEGTSNPNLYWYRQAAGRGLQLLFYSVGIGQISSEVPQNLSASRPQDRQFILSSKKLLLSDSGFYLCAWRSQTYYGYTFGSGTRLTVV.

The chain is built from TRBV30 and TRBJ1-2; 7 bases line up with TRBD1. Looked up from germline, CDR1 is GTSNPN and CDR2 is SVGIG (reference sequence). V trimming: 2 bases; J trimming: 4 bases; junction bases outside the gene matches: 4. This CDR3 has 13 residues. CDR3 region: CAWSNTGAYGYTF. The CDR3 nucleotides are TGTGCCTGGAGTAATACAGGGGCCTATGGCTACACCTTC. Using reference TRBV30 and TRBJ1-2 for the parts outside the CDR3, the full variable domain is SQTIHQWPATLVQPVGSPLSLECTVEGTSNPNLYWYRQAAGRGLQLLFYSVGIGQISSEVPQNLSASRPQDRQFILSSKKLLLSDSGFYLCAWSNTGAYGYTFGSGTRLTVV.

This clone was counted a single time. The CDR3 is CASSHKTSTDTQYF. The CDR3 DNA follows: TGTGCCAGCAGCCACAAGACTAGCACAGATACGCAGTATTTT. The J gene is TRBJ2-3, the V gene TRBV3-1 (or the pseudogene TRBV3-2), with no clear D. The germline V gene encodes CDR1 LGHDT and CDR2 YNNKEL (reference sequence). The CDR3 extends over 14 amino acids. Trimming removed 3 bases at V and 0 bases at J, with 7 bases between.

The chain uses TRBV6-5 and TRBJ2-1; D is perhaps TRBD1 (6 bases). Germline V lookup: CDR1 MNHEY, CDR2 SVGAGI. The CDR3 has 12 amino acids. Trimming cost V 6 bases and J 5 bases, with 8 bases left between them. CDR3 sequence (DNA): TGTGCCAGCAGACAGGGAGACAATGAGCAGTTCTTC. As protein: CASRQGDNEQFF.

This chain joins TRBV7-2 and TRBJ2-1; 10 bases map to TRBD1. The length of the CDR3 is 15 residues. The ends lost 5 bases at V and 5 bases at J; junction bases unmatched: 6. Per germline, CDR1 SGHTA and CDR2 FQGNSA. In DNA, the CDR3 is TGTGCCAGCAGCGTCGACAGGGGGCGACACAATGAGCAGTTCTTC. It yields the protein CASSVDRGRHNEQFF.

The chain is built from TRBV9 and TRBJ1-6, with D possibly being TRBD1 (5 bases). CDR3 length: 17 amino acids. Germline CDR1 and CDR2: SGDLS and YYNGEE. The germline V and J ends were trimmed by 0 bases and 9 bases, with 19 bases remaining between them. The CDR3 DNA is TGTGCCAGCAGCGTAGATGCCCCCCCAGGGAGGATTTCACCCCTCCACTTT. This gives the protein CASSVDAPPGRISPLHF.

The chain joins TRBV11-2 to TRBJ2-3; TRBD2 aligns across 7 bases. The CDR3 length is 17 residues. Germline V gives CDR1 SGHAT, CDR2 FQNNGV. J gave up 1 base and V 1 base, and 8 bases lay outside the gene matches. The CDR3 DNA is TGTGCCAGCAGCTTAGGGGTAAGCGGGACCGGCACAGATACGCAGTATTTT. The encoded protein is CASSLGVSGTGTDTQYF.